This is a list of T cell receptor beta chains from one sample in a study of blood T cell repertoires in COVID-19. Assay: immunoSEQ multiplex PCR; the TCRdb copy retains only in-frame clones and omits some. This table holds around 300,000 clones, roughly 90% found once. The specimen sequenced was peripheral blood. These receptors all stem from a woman between 45 and 60 years old with active or convalescent COVID-19. Both conserved end residues are part of each CDR3. A D gene is named only where the DNA matches it firmly. Only part of the rows carry a size: once, few, many, or a class if the clone is expanded.

J,size,V,D,DNA,CDR3
TRBJ2-5,NA,TRBV6-2/TRBV6-3,TRBD2,TGTGCCAGCAGTTACACCAGGACTAGCGGTACACAAGAGACCCAGTACTTC,CASSYTRTSGTQETQYF
TRBJ2-3,NA,TRBV6-5,TRBD2,TGTGCCAGTTACCGATCTAGCGGGGGGAGAGATACGCAGTATTTT,CASYRSSGGRDTQYF
TRBJ1-3,NA,TRBV19,NA,TGTGCCAGTCTTCCCAGGGAGGTCTATGGAAACACCATATATTTT,CASLPREVYGNTIYF
TRBJ1-1,once,TRBV24-1,TRBD1,TGTGCCAACTCCGGGCAGGGGGATAACACTGAAGCTTTCTTT,CANSGQGDNTEAFF
TRBJ1-2,NA,TRBV6-4,NA,TGTGCCAGCAAGGGCCAGGGGAGGGACGGCTACACCTTC,CASKGQGRDGYTF
TRBJ2-3,NA,TRBV7-8,TRBD2,TGTGCCAGCAAGGCAATATTAGCGGGGGACACAGATACGCAGTATTTT,CASKAILAGDTDTQYF
TRBJ2-1,few,TRBV3-1/TRBV3-2,TRBD2,TGTGCCAGCAGCCAAGAATTAGGCCCGGGACTAGATTCCAATGAGCAGTTCTTC,CASSQELGPGLDSNEQFF
TRBJ1-2,NA,TRBV3-1/TRBV3-2,NA,TGTGCCAGCAGCCAAGAGGGGGCAGGGTCATTGTATGGCTACACCTTC,CASSQEGAGSLYGYTF
TRBJ2-1,NA,TRBV24-1,TRBD2,TGTGCCACCAGTGAATCCGGGACTAGCCCCTACAATGAGCAGTTCTTC,CATSESGTSPYNEQFF
TRBJ2-2,NA,TRBV4-1,NA,TGCGCCAGCAGCCTAAAGAACACCGGGGAGCTGTTTTTT,CASSLKNTGELFF
TRBJ1-6,NA,TRBV7-9,NA,TGTGCCAGCAGCTCGGGTCAGCCTAATTCACCCCTCCACTTT,CASSSGQPNSPLHF
TRBJ2-5,NA,TRBV28,TRBD2,TGTGCCATCTCCCTAGCGGGGCCCAAAGAGACCCAGTACTTC,CAISLAGPKETQYF
TRBJ2-5,NA,TRBV6-9,TRBD2,TGTGCCAGCAGTTGGGTCCGAGCGGGGGACTTTAAAGAGACCCAGTACTTC,CASSWVRAGDFKETQYF
TRBJ2-7,NA,TRBV28,TRBD1,TGTGCCAGCAGCTCCGGGACAGCTCTCTACGAGCAGTACTTC,CASSSGTALYEQYF
TRBJ1-1,NA,TRBV18,TRBD1,TGTGCCAGCTCGGACAGGTCCACTGAAGCTTTCTTT,CASSDRSTEAFF
TRBJ1-1,NA,TRBV5-1,NA,TGCGCCAGCAGCTCCTTAACGGGGGGAACTGAAGCTTTCTTT,CASSSLTGGTEAFF
TRBJ1-2,once,TRBV6-4,NA,TGTGCCAGCAGTGACGGGGGCAACTATGGCTACACCTTC,CASSDGGNYGYTF
TRBJ1-1,few,TRBV7-3,TRBD1,TGTGCCAGCAGCCCCCGACAGGGGGAAAGAGCTTTCTTT,CASSPRQGERAFF
TRBJ2-7,NA,TRBV6-5,NA,TGTGCCAGCCGGGTCGGGAACTCCTACGAGCAGTACTTC,CASRVGNSYEQYF
TRBJ2-4,NA,TRBV5-1,NA,TGCGCCAGCAGCGTTACAGGGCTAGCCAAAAACATTCAGTACTTC,CASSVTGLAKNIQYF
TRBJ2-7,NA,TRBV7-9,TRBD1,TGTGCCAGCAGCTTGAGTACTGTAGACAGGGGCTTCGATGAGCAGTACTTC,CASSLSTVDRGFDEQYF
TRBJ2-1,NA,TRBV6-2/TRBV6-3,TRBD2,TGTGCCAGCAGTTGGGGGGGACTACGTTTGCCCCTCTACAATGAGCAGTTCTTC,CASSWGGLRLPLYNEQFF
TRBJ1-4,NA,TRBV4-2,TRBD1,TGTGCCAGCAGCCACGGACAGGGGGGCGAAAAACTGTTTTTT,CASSHGQGGEKLFF
TRBJ1-5,NA,TRBV5-4,NA,TGTGCCAGCAGTCGCGGGGATAGCAATCAGCCCCAGCATTTT,CASSRGDSNQPQHF
TRBJ2-7,many,TRBV15,TRBD2,TGTGCCACCAGCAGAGCCCGGGGGGATTCAGGGACCCCCTACGAGCAGTACTTC,CATSRARGDSGTPYEQYF
TRBJ1-1,NA,TRBV6-5,NA,TGTGCCACCCAACCGAGGCGCCCGGACACTGAAGCTTTCTTT,CATQPRRPDTEAFF
TRBJ2-3,NA,TRBV6-5,TRBD2,TGTGCCAGCAGTCTAGCGGGGGGGCCCACAGATACGCAGTATTTT,CASSLAGGPTDTQYF
TRBJ2-7,NA,TRBV28,TRBD1,TGTGCCAGCAGTTTACAGGGGGTCTACGAGCAGTACTTC,CASSLQGVYEQYF
TRBJ1-2,NA,TRBV12-3/TRBV12-4,TRBD1,TGTGCCAGCAGAAAAGGGACAGGGGGTGGCTACACCTTC,CASRKGTGGGYTF
TRBJ2-7,NA,TRBV27,TRBD1,TGTGCCAGCAGCCCACTCCCTCAGGGGGTAGGCTACGAGCAGTACTTC,CASSPLPQGVGYEQYF
TRBJ2-7,few,TRBV28,NA,TGTGCCAGCACCGATTCCGGGACACACTACGAGCAGTACTTC,CASTDSGTHYEQYF
TRBJ2-7,NA,TRBV10-3,NA,TGTGCCATCAGTGAGTCCCGGGTGGACGAGCAGTACTTC,CAISESRVDEQYF
TRBJ1-4,NA,TRBV4-1,TRBD1,TGCGCCAGCAGCCGAGGACAGGGGGTATGGAATGAAAAACTGTTTTTT,CASSRGQGVWNEKLFF
TRBJ1-1,NA,TRBV20-1,NA,TGCAGTGCTAGTCGCCTACAGCCGGCCGGAGCTTTCTTT,CSASRLQPAGAFF
TRBJ1-1,NA,TRBV5-1,NA,TGCGCCAGCAGCTTGATCGGGAACACTGAAGCTTTCTTT,CASSLIGNTEAFF
TRBJ2-1,NA,TRBV30,TRBD2,TGTGCCTGGAGTATTGGACTAGCCGCGGATGAGCAGTTCTTC,CAWSIGLAADEQFF
TRBJ1-5,NA,TRBV28,TRBD1,TGTGCCAGCAGCCTCGACAGGGAGGATCAGCCCCAGCATTTT,CASSLDREDQPQHF
TRBJ2-7,NA,TRBV27,NA,TGTGCCAGCAGTCTCGATAGCTCCCCGCGGGTCGAGCAGTACTTC,CASSLDSSPRVEQYF
TRBJ2-1,NA,TRBV28,NA,TGTGCCAGCGGAGCGAGCTACAATGAGCAGTTCTTC,CASGASYNEQFF
TRBJ1-1,NA,TRBV29-1,TRBD1,TGCAGCGTTGGGGGCGACAGGGGGAACACTGAAGCTTTCTTT,CSVGGDRGNTEAFF
TRBJ1-3,NA,TRBV25-1,NA,TGTGCCAGCAGTGACCCAATGACGGGGACTGGAAACACCATATATTTT,CASSDPMTGTGNTIYF
TRBJ2-2,NA,TRBV7-2,TRBD2,TGTGCCAGCAGCCGTGGGACTACCCACACCGGGGAGCTGTTTTTT,CASSRGTTHTGELFF
TRBJ2-3,NA,TRBV11-2,TRBD1,TGTGCCAGCAGGGAGACAGGGGGCGTAGATACGCAGTATTTT,CASRETGGVDTQYF
TRBJ1-1,NA,TRBV19,NA,TGTGCCAGTAGTATAGATCTCCTACGGGTCCCGAACACTGAAGCTTTCTTT,CASSIDLLRVPNTEAFF
TRBJ2-3,NA,TRBV5-1,NA,TGCGCCAGCAGCTTGGGCCAGGTGAGCACAGATACGCAGTATTTT,CASSLGQVSTDTQYF
TRBJ2-5,NA,TRBV25-1,TRBD1,TGTGCCAGCACCCAGGGACAGGAACAAGAGACCCAGTACTTC,CASTQGQEQETQYF
TRBJ2-5,NA,TRBV7-2,NA,TGTGCCAGCAGAGGGGCCTTGGAGACCCAGTACTTC,CASRGALETQYF
TRBJ1-2,NA,TRBV4-3,NA,TGCGCCAGCAGCCAAGATCGGGATATTGATGGCTACACCTTC,CASSQDRDIDGYTF
TRBJ1-3,NA,TRBV6-5,NA,TGTGCCAGCAGTTACGGGCGGACTTTCTCTGGAAACACCATATATTTT,CASSYGRTFSGNTIYF
TRBJ1-1,NA,TRBV14,NA,TGTGCCAGCAGCCAATTTGACGGGATCACTGAAGCTTTCTTT,CASSQFDGITEAFF